Described below is a single TCR beta chain sequence and its context. The antigen remains unidentified. The V and J ends lost 4 bases and 4 bases respectively, with 15 bases between them. The germline V gene encodes CDR1 MNHEY and CDR2 SMNVEV (reference sequence). The CDR3 spans 15 residues. The source of the sample is a study of T cell responses to AZD1222 COVID-19 vaccine. Study-level findings and limits: Spike as a whole was targeted by vaccine-associated CD4 TCRs, dominant at 160-218 and 743-854. It should be noted that donors were predominantly white British and more often female, and clonal diversity was possibly underestimated. Once two AZD1222 doses were given, Spike-specific TCR breadth and depth went up. Targeting of unmutated variant regions was reportedly seen in nearly half of spike-specific TCRs.

Data came from immunoSEQ multiplex PCR; TCRdb stores just in-frame clones and leaves some out. The sample shows 110,000 to 150,000 clones, over 90% of them seen only once. The sample here was peripheral blood, taken on day 0 of AZD1222 vaccination. This rearrangement joins TRBV27 to TRBJ2-3; D not certain. This clonotype originated in an adult in good health. In nucleotides, the CDR3 is TGTGCCAGCAGTTCCAGGCGCGGAAGATCAGATACGCAGTATTTT. Its translation: CASSSRRGRSDTQYF.